The following is a TCR beta chain sequence with its context. Germline CDR1 is SGHRS and CDR2 is YFSETQ. The V end was cut by 0 bases, the J end by 4 bases, with 3 bases between. The CDR3 consists of 12 residues. The sample originates from a study of T cell changes during pregnancy in multiple sclerosis. The protocol was immunoSEQ multiplex PCR, while the TCRdb copy is restricted to in-frame clones and leaves out a portion. The sample carries fewer than 50,000 clones, around nine tenths recorded once. This sequence was found in a female donor in good health, enrolled as a control in a pregnancy study. The material sequenced was CD4+ T cells from peripheral blood mononuclear cells, taken in the second trimester of pregnancy. The chain carries TRBV5-1 and TRBJ2-3, with D unclear. In DNA, the CDR3 is TGCGCCAGCAGCTTGGCGGCAGATACGCAGTATTTT. This gives the protein CASSLAADTQYF.